Following are 21 T cell receptor beta chains from one sample sequenced in a study of CD8+CD57+ T cells in acquired aplastic anemia. Profiling of TCR beta VDJ combinations and CDR3 sequences used genomic DNA as template. Each CDR3 protein gets one entry after TCRdb re-called the reads with MiXCR. The table records roughly 86,000 distinct CDR3 sequences, under 50% of them present only once. The material sequenced was sorted CD4+, CD8+, or CD8+CD57+ T cells (not recorded which) from PBMCs. The receptors stem from a human donor in good health, serving as a control.

This clonotype was detected many times. The chain couples TRBV5-5 to TRBJ1-6; D unclear. Germline V lookup: CDR1 SGHKS, CDR2 YYEKEE (reference sequence). This CDR3 spans 13 amino acids. V lost 2 bases to trimming and J lost 7 bases, with 7 bases between them. The CDR3 reads CASSFGENSPLHF. The CDR3 DNA is TGTGCCAGCAGCTTTGGGGAAAATTCACCCCTCCACTTT.

J is TRBJ2-3 and V is TRBV2; TRBD1 matches at 7 bases. Germline lookup yields CDR1 SNHLY and CDR2 FYNNEI. Losses at the gene ends were 7 bases for V and 0 bases for J; bases not matched to a gene: 4. This CDR3 comprises 14 residues. The CDR3, as DNA: TGTGCCAGCATCATGACAGGGAGCACAGATACGCAGTATTTT. Amino acid sequence: CASIMTGSTDTQYF.

V gene TRBV24-1 combines with J gene TRBJ1-2; TRBD1 might be the D (6 bases). The CDR3 sequence is 13 residues long. Germline V gives CDR1 KGHDR, CDR2 SFDVKD. Trimming pared 5 bases from V and 7 bases from J, leaving 13 bases between. CDR3 DNA: TGTGCCACCAGTGTCCAGGGGAATCGTGGCTACACCTTC. Its protein is CATSVQGNRGYTF.

Many counts were recorded for this clonotype. The chain links TRBV29-1 to TRBJ1-2; possibly TRBD1 for D (6 bases). This CDR3 has 14 residues. Germline-derived CDR1 and CDR2 are SQVTM and ANQGSEA. V shed 6 bases and J shed 8 bases, with 22 bases lying between them. CDR3 protein: CSVQEGGRTGGYTF. The CDR3 DNA reads as TGCAGCGTCCAGGAGGGGGGGAGGACGGGGGGCTACACCTTC.

Many counts were recorded for this clonotype. V is TRBV7-6 and J is TRBJ2-7, with 7 bases identical to TRBD2. Germline trimming cut 1 base from V and 1 base from J; bases unmatched to any gene: 7. This CDR3 comprises 16 residues. Germline values: CDR1 SGHVS, CDR2 FNYEAQ. CDR3 in amino acids: CASSLDFGLGSYEQYF. CDR3 bases: TGTGCCAGCAGCTTAGATTTTGGACTAGGTTCCTACGAGCAGTACTTC.

The chain recombines TRBV29-1 with TRBJ1-3, with 7 bases that match TRBD1. The CDR3 totals 13 residues. Germline trimming cut 7 bases from V and 2 bases from J; bases unmatched to any gene: 5. Per the germline V gene, CDR1 is SQVTM and CDR2 is ANQGSEA. CDR3 sequence: CSAEGATGNTIYF. The CDR3 bases are TGCAGCGCCGAGGGGGCTACTGGAAACACCATATATTTT. The full variable domain, with the rest looked up from reference TRBV29-1 and TRBJ1-3, is SAVISQKPSRDICQRGTSLTIQCQVDSQVTMMFWYRQQPGQSLTLIATANQGSEATYESGFVIDKFPISRPNLTFSTLTVSNMSPEDSSIYLCSAEGATGNTIYFGEGSWLTVV.

This clonotype was detected a few times. This chain connects TRBV20-1 to TRBJ2-7, with 7 bases matching TRBD2. Trimming at V came to 0 bases and at J to 3 bases, leaving 5 bases not matched to a gene. CDR3 length equals 14 residues. Germline loops: CDR1 DFQATT, CDR2 SNEGSKA (reference sequence). CDR3 coding DNA: TGCAGTGCTAGAGATTCCGCGGGAGACTACGAGCAGTACTTC. Translated: CSARDSAGDYEQYF.

This clonotype was seen ten or more times. V is TRBV12-3 or TRBV12-4 and J is TRBJ1-2; 10 bases fit TRBD1. This CDR3 comprises 14 residues. Trimming removed 5 bases from V and 3 bases from J; junction bases left unmatched: 3. CDR3 nucleotides: TGTGCCAGCAGTCAAGGACAGGGGGACTATGGCTACACCTTC. It translates to CASSQGQGDYGYTF.

The rearrangement links TRBV5-8 to TRBJ1-1, with D possibly matching TRBD1 (5 bases). Trimming cost V 0 bases and J 0 bases, with 15 bases left between them. CDR3 length: 17 residues. CDR1 and CDR2 from the germline V gene are SGHTS and YDEGEE. The DNA of the CDR3 is TGTGCCAGCAGCTTGGATTCCGGGGCTTCGATGAACACTGAAGCTTTCTTT. Protein product: CASSLDSGASMNTEAFF.

The table lists this clonotype with many counts. This rearrangement joins TRBV20-1 to TRBJ1-2; D is uncertain. The V end was cut by 6 bases, the J end by 3 bases, with 14 bases between. CDR1 DFQATT and CDR2 SNEGSKA come from the germline V gene (reference sequence). This CDR3 is built from 13 residues. The CDR3 spells CSAADIGDYGYTF. The CDR3 coding sequence is TGCAGTGCGGCCGACATCGGGGACTATGGCTACACCTTC.

This clonotype was observed at least ten times. V gene TRBV2 combines with J gene TRBJ2-1, with no clear D. Germline V gene sequence: CDR1 SNHLY, CDR2 FYNNEI. The CDR3 has 16 residues. Trimming shortened V by 6 bases and J by 0 bases, and 15 bases separated the two germline ends. The CDR3 DNA reads as TGTGCCAGCAGCGCCAGTTCCCCCAGCTCCTACAATGAGCAGTTCTTC. Its translation is CASSASSPSSYNEQFF.

This clonotype was seen many times. V usage is TRBV9 and J usage is TRBJ1-2; D is unclear. Per germline, CDR1 SGDLS and CDR2 YYNGEE. The CDR3 has 12 amino acids. Trimming removed 4 bases from V and 6 bases from J, with 10 bases in between. CDR3 nucleotide sequence: TGTGCCAGCAGCAAAGAAAGGGATGGCTACACCTTC. Translated, it gives CASSKERDGYTF. Full variable domain (missing parts from reference TRBV9 and TRBJ1-2): DSGVTQTPKHLITATGQRVTLRCSPRSGDLSVYWYQQSLDQGLQFLIQYYNGEERAKGNILERFSAQQFPDLHSELNLSSLELGDSALYFCASSKERDGYTFGSGTRLTVV.

This clonotype was observed many times. V and J are TRBV7-9 and TRBJ2-1; 13 bases are a match to TRBD2. V lost 8 bases, J lost 10 bases, and 2 bases stayed unmatched. The CDR3 is 12 residues long. CDR1 is SEHNR, CDR2 FQNEAQ, per germline (reference sequence). The CDR3 DNA sequence: TGTGCCAGCCGACTAGCGGGGGGAGAGCAGTTCTTC. This encodes CASRLAGGEQFF.

V and J are TRBV10-3 and TRBJ1-2, with TRBD1 identical over 7 bases. The CDR3 consists of 13 residues. V shed 4 bases and J 5 bases; nucleotides not matched to a gene: 4. CDR1 is ENHRY, CDR2 SYGVKD, per germline. CDR3 sequence (DNA): TGTGCCATCAGTGCTAGGGGGCCTTATGGCTACACCTTC. Translating gives CAISARGPYGYTF.

Remarks on this clonotype: This could be a read error, since a much larger clone is one nucleotide away. The chain is built from TRBV5-1 and TRBJ2-7; D not certain. The germline V gene encodes CDR1 SGHRS and CDR2 YFSETQ. This CDR3 has 13 residues. The DNA for the CDR3 is TGCGCCAGCAGCCCCCGCTCGAACTACGAGCGGTACTTC. This gives the protein CASSPRSNYERYF.

This clonotype has a count of ten or more. The chain is built from TRBV11-3 and TRBJ2-5; 9 positions agree with TRBD1. Germline V CDR1 and CDR2: SGHNT, YENEEA. CDR3 size: 15 residues. J gave up 2 bases and V 4 bases, and 5 bases lay outside the gene matches. The CDR3 protein is CASSSTGGWQETQYF. In DNA form, the CDR3 reads TGTGCCAGCAGCTCTACAGGGGGCTGGCAAGAGACCCAGTACTTC.

To note about this clonotype: Possible read error: a much larger clone is one base away. The chain combines TRBV9 with TRBJ2-1; possible D gene TRBD2, 6 bases. Germline-derived CDR1 and CDR2 are SGDLS and YYNGEE. There are 14 residues in the CDR3. CDR3 residues: CANSVEGRGYEQFF. The CDR3 DNA reads TGTGCCAACAGCGTAGAGGGCCGGGGGTATGAGCAGTTCTTC.

The chain joins TRBV10-1 to TRBJ2-3; either TRBD1 or TRBD2 may supply D (5 bases each). The CDR3 has 15 residues. Per the germline V gene, CDR1 is WNHNN and CDR2 is SYGVQD (reference sequence). V was cut by 5 bases and J by 0 bases, with 12 bases left in between. The CDR3 sequence: CASSTGTGSTDTQYF. CDR3 coding DNA: TGCGCCAGCAGTACCGGGACGGGGAGCACAGATACGCAGTATTTT.

The chain couples TRBV10-3 to TRBJ1-2; D is undetermined. This CDR3 region has 13 residues. V was shortened by 10 bases and J by 1 base, with 13 bases between the two germline ends. CDR1 and CDR2 (germline): ENHRY, SYGVKD. CDR3 sequence reads: CANQDSLNYGYTF. CDR3 nucleotides: TGTGCCAACCAGGACTCCCTTAACTATGGCTACACCTTC.

The genes are TRBV10-3 and TRBJ2-1; D gene unclear. This CDR3 comprises 15 residues. V lost 0 bases, J lost 4 bases, and 10 bases lay in between. CDR1 ENHRY and CDR2 SYGVKD come from the germline V gene. The CDR3 DNA reads as TGTGCCATCAGTGAGTCTGGAGACAATTACAATGAGCAGTTCTTC. This gives the protein CAISESGDNYNEQFF.

The chain has TRBV5-4 and TRBJ1-1; TRBD1 might be the D (5 bases). The germline V gene has CDR1 SGHNT and CDR2 YYREEE (reference sequence). The CDR3 covers 14 residues. Trimming removed 2 bases from V and 0 bases from J, with 8 bases in between. CDR3 DNA: TGTGCCAGCAGCTTTCCAGGGCTGAACACTGAAGCTTTCTTT. It yields the protein CASSFPGLNTEAFF.